What follows are 13 T cell receptor beta chains derived from one specimen sequenced in a study of blood T cell repertoires in COVID-19. Sequenced by immunoSEQ multiplex PCR; TCRdb stores in-frame clones only, minus some. The table includes roughly 250,000 clones, 88% detected once. The sequencing sample was made of peripheral blood. The receptors shown here come from a woman aged 25 to 39 with acute or convalescent COVID-19.

The chain joins TRBV12-3 or TRBV12-4 to TRBJ2-2, with TRBD2 as a possible D gene (6 bases). Trimming shortened V by 8 bases and J by 7 bases, and 14 bases separated the two germline ends. The CDR3 contains 13 residues. CDR3 DNA: TGTGCCAGCGGAGGGGTGTATGACGGGGAGCTGTTTTTT. It translates to CASGGVYDGELFF.

V gene TRBV4-2 combines with J gene TRBJ2-1, with 10 bases aligning to TRBD2. Germline CDR1 is LGHNA and CDR2 is YNFKEQ. V lost 0 bases and J lost 5; bases outside the gene matches: 4. This CDR3 has 16 amino acids. The DNA of the CDR3 is TGTGCCAGCAGCCAAGAGGCTAGCGGGAGCCACAATGAGCAGTTCTTC. Its protein is CASSQEASGSHNEQFF.

The chain recombines TRBV6-1 with TRBJ2-5, with D perhaps matching TRBD1 (6 bases). Trimming shortened V by 2 bases and J by 2 bases, and 9 bases separated the two germline ends. The length of the CDR3 is 14 residues. Germline V gene data show CDR1 as MNHNS and CDR2 as SASEGT. The CDR3 loop is CASSETGRQETQYF. CDR3 bases: TGTGCCAGCAGTGAAACAGGGCGGCAAGAGACCCAGTACTTC.

The chain joins TRBV15 to TRBJ1-6; 7 bases agree with TRBD1. The trim removed 3 bases at V and 7 bases at J, leaving 3 bases unmatched. Germline CDR1 is LNHNV and CDR2 is YYDKDF (reference sequence). This CDR3 region has 14 residues. CDR3 coding DNA: TGTGCCACCAGCAGGGGGACAGAAAATTCACCCCTCCACTTT. Protein product: CATSRGTENSPLHF.

The chain is built from TRBV6-5 and TRBJ2-7, with 9 bases fitting TRBD1. Germline CDR1 MNHEY, CDR2 SVGAGI. CDR3 length: 15 residues. Trimming removed 4 bases from V and 0 bases from J; junction bases left unmatched: 4. CDR3 protein: CASSSGTGNSYEQYF. The CDR3 DNA reads as TGTGCCAGCAGTTCGGGGACAGGGAACTCCTACGAGCAGTACTTC.

This rearrangement joins TRBV6-4 to TRBJ2-3, with TRBD2 identical over 12 bases. Germline values: CDR1 MRHNA, CDR2 SNTAGT. With V trimmed by 4 bases and J by 6 bases, 8 bases remained unmatched. The CDR3 is 16 residues long. CDR3 sequence (DNA): TGTGCCAGCAGTGTCCTAGCGGGAGGGCCTGCGGATACGCAGTATTTT. Residues: CASSVLAGGPADTQYF.

This chain connects TRBV11-3 to TRBJ1-1, with D perhaps TRBD1 (5 bases). The germline gives CDR1 SGHNT, CDR2 YENEEA. This CDR3 has 12 residues. V lost 5 bases to trimming and J lost 8 bases, with 12 bases between them. This chain's CDR3 is CASSPDSAEAFF. The CDR3 coding sequence is TGTGCCAGCAGCCCAGACAGTGCAGAAGCTTTCTTT.

This chain uses TRBV6-1 with TRBJ2-7; D is unresolved. CDR3 size: 14 residues. Trimming stripped 1 base from V and 6 bases from J, with 13 bases between. Germline V lookup: CDR1 MNHNS, CDR2 SASEGT. CDR3 sequence reads: CASSEVNGPGEQYF. The CDR3 DNA follows: TGTGCCAGCAGTGAAGTGAACGGCCCAGGCGAGCAGTACTTC.

The chain links TRBV5-1 to TRBJ2-1, with TRBD2 matching 12 bases. Germline trimming cut 7 bases from V and 6 bases from J; bases unmatched to any gene: 5. Germline-derived CDR1 and CDR2 are SGHRS and YFSETQ. The length of the CDR3 is 14 residues. CDR3 region: CASGLAGGTNEQFF. DNA of the CDR3: TGCGCCAGCGGCCTAGCGGGAGGGACCAATGAGCAGTTCTTC.

V usage is TRBV5-1 and J usage is TRBJ2-5; D is unclear. This CDR3 has 14 amino acids. CDR1 is SGHRS, CDR2 YFSETQ, per germline. V was shortened by 2 bases and J by 5 bases, with 13 bases between the two germline ends. The CDR3 is CASSFSTSAETQYF. The CDR3 DNA follows: TGCGCCAGCAGCTTCTCGACTTCGGCGGAGACCCAGTACTTC.

This clone was counted a few times. DNA of the CDR3: TGTGCCAGCAGTGACGGTTCACCCCTCCACTTT. Its protein is CASSDGSPLHF. The rearrangement links TRBV6-1 to TRBJ1-6; D gene unclear. Germline V gene lookup returns CDR1 MNHNS and CDR2 SASEGT. This CDR3 comprises 11 residues. The ends were cut back, 3 bases at V and 9 bases at J, with 3 bases in the middle.

The chain carries TRBV7-8 and TRBJ2-7; 9 nucleotides match TRBD2. Germline values: CDR1 SGHVS, CDR2 FQNEAQ. The V gene end was trimmed by 1 base and the J gene end by 2 bases; junction bases not matched to a gene: 3. This CDR3 spans 15 amino acids. CDR3 bases: TGTGCCAGCAGCTTAGGTGCGGGAGGGCCCTACGAGCAGTACTTC. Protein sequence: CASSLGAGGPYEQYF.

V and J are TRBV6-5 and TRBJ1-5, with no clear D. V lost 2 bases, J lost 2 bases, and 4 bases lay in between. Per the germline V gene, CDR1 is MNHEY and CDR2 is SVGAGI. The length of the CDR3 is 13 residues. The CDR3 DNA follows: TGTGCCAGCAGTTACGGGCGCAATCAGCCCCAGCATTTT. Protein sequence: CASSYGRNQPQHF.